The 32 T cell receptor beta chains presented below share a single source sample, sequenced in a study of T cell responses to AZD1222 COVID-19 vaccine. Libraries were prepared by immunoSEQ multiplex PCR; TCRdb keeps only in-frame clonotypes and omits some of them. Of roughly 200,000 clones listed, around nine tenths were seen once; the top ten hold 3.6%. Sequencing was performed on peripheral blood, taken 28 days after the second dose of the MenACWY control vaccine. Receptor source: an adult who received the MenACWY meningococcal vaccine as a control.

The chain links TRBV19 to TRBJ1-3; D gene ambiguous. The germline gives CDR1 LNHDA, CDR2 SQIVND (reference sequence). There are 13 residues in the CDR3. V was cut by 4 bases and J by 2 bases, with 6 bases left in between. The CDR3 reads CASSSGAGNTIYF. The CDR3 DNA reads as TGTGCCAGTAGTAGCGGGGCTGGAAACACCATATATTTT.

J is TRBJ1-3 and V is TRBV7-3; D gene ambiguous. Germline assignment: CDR1 SGHTA and CDR2 FQGTGA. The CDR3 extends over 14 amino acids. V lost 0 bases to trimming and J lost 3 bases, with 6 bases between them. DNA of the CDR3: TGTGCCAGCAGCTTAACAGGAGATGGAAACACCATATATTTT. Amino acids: CASSLTGDGNTIYF.

The chain recombines TRBV7-8 with TRBJ1-5; D is uncertain. The CDR3 has 13 amino acids. Per germline, CDR1 SGHVS and CDR2 FQNEAQ. Trimming left V 5 bases short and J 1 base short, with 6 bases between. CDR3 nucleotide sequence: TGTGCCAGCAGCCCTCCAAGCAATCAGCCCCAGCATTTT. The encoded protein is CASSPPSNQPQHF.

This clone was seen a single time. The chain has TRBV7-2 and TRBJ2-7; TRBD2 matches at 11 bases. CDR3 length equals 16 residues. Trimming removed 5 bases from V and 4 bases from J; junction bases left unmatched: 10. Germline values: CDR1 SGHTA, CDR2 FQGNSA. The CDR3 region has the DNA TGTGCCAGCAGCCCGGGACTAGCGGTCTCTTGGTACGAGCAGTACTTC. Its translation: CASSPGLAVSWYEQYF. The variable domain in full, completed from reference TRBV7-2 and TRBJ2-7, reads GAGVSQSPSNKVTEKGKDVELRCDPISGHTALYWYRQSLGQGLEFLIYFQGNSAPDKSGLPSDRFSAERTGGSVSTLTIQRTQQEDSAVYLCASSPGLAVSWYEQYFGPGTRLTVT.

The DNA for the CDR3 is TGTGCCAGCAGTGAATGGAGTGAAAAACTGTTTTTT. Translation: CASSEWSEKLFF. This chain links TRBV25-1 with TRBJ1-4; D call uncertain. V was clipped by 1 base and J by 7 bases, with 4 bases between them. From germline, CDR1 is MGHDK and CDR2 SYGVNS. This CDR3 is built from 12 residues.

The V call is TRBV6-5, the J call TRBJ2-7; 7 bases agree with TRBD1. This CDR3 spans 14 amino acids. V lost 8 bases to trimming and J lost 4 bases; unmatched junction nucleotides: 11. Germline V gene sequence: CDR1 MNHEY, CDR2 SVGAGI. CDR3 coding DNA: TGTGCCAGCCGCAACAGGGGAAGGGGGTACGAGCAGTACTTC. It is translated as CASRNRGRGYEQYF.

This chain uses TRBV13 with TRBJ1-3, with D perhaps matching TRBD1 (6 bases). The V end lost 4 bases, the J end lost 0 bases, and 10 bases lay between the germline ends. The CDR3 has 15 residues. CDR1 is PRHDT, CDR2 FYEKMQ, per germline (reference sequence). CDR3 nucleotides: TGTGCCAGCAGCTCCCGGACAGTCTCTGGAAACACCATATATTTT. This translates into CASSSRTVSGNTIYF.

The chain joins TRBV7-3 to TRBJ2-2; the D gene is possibly TRBD1 (6 bases). V was clipped by 4 bases and J by 3 bases, with 9 bases between them. CDR1 and CDR2 from the germline V gene are SGHTA and FQGTGA. The CDR3 totals 14 residues. The CDR3 nucleotides read TGTGCCAGCAGCTCGGACAGATACACCGGGGAGCTGTTTTTT. Protein: CASSSDRYTGELFF.

The gene calls are TRBV28 and TRBJ2-3, with D possibly TRBD2 on 5 matching bases. Per the germline V gene, CDR1 is MDHEN and CDR2 is SYDVKM. The CDR3 totals 15 residues. V lost 5 bases and J 1 base, leaving 13 bases between the germline ends. Written as DNA, the CDR3 is TGTGCCAGCAGTCCACTAATGGAGGGCACAGATACGCAGTATTTT. Translating gives CASSPLMEGTDTQYF.

V usage is TRBV3-1 (or the pseudogene TRBV3-2) and J usage is TRBJ2-5; a weak D match, TRBD1 (6 bases). V gave up 0 bases and J gave up 3 bases, with 14 bases separating them. Germline V gene lookup returns CDR1 LGHDT and CDR2 YNNKEL (reference sequence). This CDR3 contains 16 residues. The CDR3 DNA sequence: TGTGCCAGCAGCCAAGATAGAAATACAGGGAAAGAGACCCAGTACTTC. Translating it yields CASSQDRNTGKETQYF.

This sequence joins TRBV3-1 (or the pseudogene TRBV3-2) and TRBJ2-7; D possibly uses TRBD1 or TRBD2 (6 bases each). V was trimmed by 1 base and J by 6 bases, leaving 16 bases between them. From germline, CDR1 is LGHDT and CDR2 YNNKEL (reference sequence). The CDR3 length is 15 residues. CDR3 DNA sequence: TGTGCCAGCAGCCAAGGTCCGGGGGCGTGGAGCGAGCAGTACTTC. This sequence encodes CASSQGPGAWSEQYF.

V and J are TRBV27 and TRBJ1-1; weak D call: TRBD1 (5 bases). V lost 11 bases, J lost 2 bases, and 15 bases lay in between. The CDR3 covers 13 residues. Looked up from germline, CDR1 is MNHEY and CDR2 is SMNVEV (reference sequence). The CDR3 region has the DNA TGTGCCGGGCTCCTCGACAGCAACACTGAAGCTTTCTTT. Translation: CAGLLDSNTEAFF.

The chain joins TRBV6-5 to TRBJ2-1, with 8 bases lining up with TRBD2. There are 13 residues in the CDR3. The J segment lost 7 bases and the V segment lost 8 bases, leaving 7 bases of the junction unmatched. Germline loops: CDR1 MNHEY, CDR2 SVGAGI. DNA of the CDR3: TGTGCCAGCCGGGAGGGCGGGAGAAATGAGCAGTTCTTC. Its protein is CASREGGRNEQFF.

The gene calls are TRBV19 and TRBJ2-2; tentative D call: TRBD1 (6 bases). In germline, CDR1 is LNHDA, CDR2 SQIVND (reference sequence). This CDR3 spans 14 amino acids. Trimming stripped 8 bases from V and 4 bases from J, with 14 bases between. The CDR3 loop reads CASWDLGGTGELFF. For the CDR3, the DNA is TGTGCCAGTTGGGATTTAGGGGGCACCGGGGAGCTGTTTTTT. Combining the CDR3 with reference TRBV19 and TRBJ2-2 gives the whole variable domain DGGITQSPKYLFRKEGQNVTLSCEQNLNHDAMYWYRQDPGQGLRLIYYSQIVNDFQKGDIAEGYSVSREKKESFPLTVTSAQKNPTAFYLCASWDLGGTGELFFGEGSRLTVL.

This clone was counted once. The chain recombines TRBV3-1 (or the pseudogene TRBV3-2) with TRBJ1-5; no firm D call. Between the trimmed V and J ends, which lost 4 bases and 2 bases, there was a span of 12 bases. CDR1 LGHDT and CDR2 YNNKEL come from the germline V gene (reference sequence). This CDR3 is built from 15 residues. The CDR3, as DNA: TGTGCCAGCAGCCGCGGGGTCTTTGGCAATCAGCCCCAGCATTTT. This codes for CASSRGVFGNQPQHF.

V usage is TRBV6-5 and J usage is TRBJ2-1; 10 nucleotides match TRBD1. CDR3 length: 13 residues. V lost 6 bases to trimming and J lost 8 bases; unmatched junction nucleotides: 4. The germline CDR1 and CDR2 sequences are MNHEY and SVGAGI. CDR3 loop: CASRTGGWDEQFF. DNA of the CDR3: TGTGCCAGCAGGACAGGGGGCTGGGATGAGCAGTTCTTC.

Only a few counts were recorded for this clone. The V call is TRBV10-3, the J call TRBJ1-5, with D unclear. The germline V gene encodes CDR1 ENHRY and CDR2 SYGVKD. The CDR3 consists of 15 residues. The V end was cut by 0 bases, the J end by 4 bases, with 10 bases between. Written as DNA, the CDR3 is TGTGCCATCAGTGAGTCGAGGGCGGATAATCAGCCCCAGCATTTT. Translating it yields CAISESRADNQPQHF.

This clone has only one observation. This chain uses TRBV5-1 with TRBJ2-7, with D tentatively TRBD1 (6 bases). Germline lookup yields CDR1 SGHRS and CDR2 YFSETQ. The CDR3 is 14 amino acids. The germline V and J ends were trimmed by 2 bases and 2 bases, with 11 bases remaining between them. CDR3: CASSFLTGTYEQYF. CDR3 nucleotides: TGCGCCAGCAGCTTCTTGACAGGCACCTACGAGCAGTACTTC. Full variable domain (remainder filled in from reference TRBV5-1 and TRBJ2-7): KAGVTQTPRYLIKTRGQQVTLSCSPISGHRSVSWYQQTPGQGLQFLFEYFSETQRNKGNFPGRFSGRQFSNSRSEMNVSTLELGDSALYLCASSFLTGTYEQYFGPGTRLTVT.

The chain couples TRBV10-3 to TRBJ2-3, with 7 bases that match TRBD2. CDR1 and CDR2 from the germline V gene are ENHRY and SYGVKD. The CDR3 contains 14 residues. The junction had 2 bases not matched to a gene; V was cut back by 3 bases and J by 2 bases. DNA for the CDR3: TGTGCCATCAGTGACGGGGGGTACACAGATACGCAGTATTTT. Its protein is CAISDGGYTDTQYF.

The chain carries TRBV7-2 and TRBJ1-2; D remains ambiguous. Trimming removed 1 base from V and 8 bases from J, with 11 bases in between. Germline CDR1 SGHTA, CDR2 FQGNSA. The CDR3 contains 13 residues. CDR3 sequence: CASSLESRGGYTF. Written as DNA, the CDR3 is TGTGCCAGCAGCTTAGAGTCAAGAGGCGGCTACACCTTC.

V is TRBV2 and J is TRBJ1-3; D unresolved. Germline assignment: CDR1 SNHLY and CDR2 FYNNEI. The germline V and J ends were trimmed by 7 bases and 1 base, with 2 bases remaining between them. This CDR3 has 11 residues. CDR3 loop: CASISGNTIYF. In DNA form, the CDR3 reads TGTGCCAGCATTTCTGGAAACACCATATATTTT.

This chain joins TRBV7-6 and TRBJ2-3; 9 nucleotides line up with TRBD2. The CDR3 totals 15 residues. Germline-derived CDR1 and CDR2 are SGHVS and FNYEAQ. The V segment lost 7 bases and the J segment 3 bases; nucleotides outside the gene matches: 8. The CDR3 sequence is CASTLGAGGTDTQYF. As DNA, the CDR3 is TGTGCCAGCACCTTGGGGGCGGGAGGGACAGATACGCAGTATTTT.

This chain links TRBV5-1 with TRBJ2-2; tentatively, D is TRBD1 (8 bases). CDR3 length: 19 amino acids. Germline CDR1 reads SGHRS; CDR2 reads YFSETQ. The V end lost 4 bases, the J end lost 3 bases, and 25 bases lay between the germline ends. The chain's CDR3 is CASSARGARGRLDTGELFF. CDR3 bases: TGCGCCAGCAGCGCCCGGGGGGCCAGGGGGCGATTGGACACCGGGGAGCTGTTTTTT.

The chain employs TRBV7-9 and TRBJ2-7; D call uncertain. The V gene lost 2 bases and the J gene lost 2 bases, with 4 bases spanning the gap. Germline values: CDR1 SEHNR, CDR2 FQNEAQ (reference sequence). The CDR3 is 12 residues long. This chain's CDR3 is CASSLTPYEQYF. CDR3 coding DNA: TGTGCCAGCAGCTTAACCCCCTACGAGCAGTACTTC.

This chain uses TRBV7-2 with TRBJ2-3; TRBD2 matches 7 bases. This CDR3 spans 15 amino acids. Germline loops: CDR1 SGHTA, CDR2 FQGNSA. J lost 2 bases, V lost 1 base, and 3 bases had no gene match. The CDR3 coding sequence is TGTGCCAGCAGCTTAGGGCTAGCGGTCACAGATACGCAGTATTTT. Encoded protein: CASSLGLAVTDTQYF.

V usage is TRBV27 and J usage is TRBJ1-6; tentative D call: TRBD1 (5 bases). The CDR3 contains 15 residues. CDR1 is MNHEY, CDR2 SMNVEV, per germline (reference sequence). V gave up 4 bases and J gave up 10 bases, with 17 bases separating them. CDR3 protein: CASSSSQGGRSPLHF. The CDR3 DNA reads TGTGCCAGCAGTTCTAGCCAGGGTGGTAGATCACCCCTCCACTTT.

The rearrangement uses TRBV29-1 and TRBJ2-3, with D hard to call. From germline, CDR1 is SQVTM and CDR2 ANQGSEA. Between the trimmed V and J ends, which lost 5 bases and 0 bases, there was a span of 9 bases. The CDR3 runs to 13 residues. The CDR3: CSVSPLSTDTQYF. The CDR3 DNA reads TGCAGCGTTAGTCCACTTAGCACAGATACGCAGTATTTT.

J is TRBJ2-3 and V is TRBV10-3, with D possibly being TRBD1 or TRBD2 (6 bases each). The V end lost 8 bases, the J end lost 2 bases, and 20 bases lay between the germline ends. This CDR3 has 16 residues. In germline, CDR1 is ENHRY, CDR2 SYGVKD. The CDR3 spells CAIQGGLAQFTDTQYF. The CDR3 bases are TGTGCCATCCAAGGGGGGCTAGCGCAGTTCACAGATACGCAGTATTTT.

The gene calls are TRBV11-3 and TRBJ1-4; D gene uncertain. The V and J ends lost 4 bases and 8 bases respectively, with 8 bases between them. This CDR3 is built from 12 residues. CDR1 is SGHNT and CDR2 is YENEEA in the germline V gene. The CDR3 sequence: CASSSLREKLFF. CDR3 coding DNA: TGTGCCAGCAGCTCCTTAAGGGAAAAACTGTTTTTT.

The V gene is TRBV10-1, the J gene TRBJ2-3; D gene ambiguous. Germline values: CDR1 WNHNN, CDR2 SYGVQD (reference sequence). V shed 6 bases and J shed 0 bases, with 7 bases lying between them. CDR3 size: 13 residues. The CDR3 DNA is TGCGCCAGCAGCCCATCTAGCACAGATACGCAGTATTTT. Its protein product is CASSPSSTDTQYF.

The CDR3 is CASTMGQGRDEPQHF. For the CDR3, the DNA is TGTGCCAGCACGATGGGACAGGGGAGGGATGAGCCCCAGCATTTT. V gene TRBV28 combines with J gene TRBJ1-5; 10 bases agree with TRBD1. The length of the CDR3 is 15 residues. J gave up 8 bases and V 7 bases, and 11 bases lay outside the gene matches. Looked up from germline, CDR1 is MDHEN and CDR2 is SYDVKM.

This clone was observed a handful of times. The CDR3 nucleotides are TGTGCCAGCAGTTACTCCCGCGACATGAACTATGGCTACACCTTC. The encoded protein is CASSYSRDMNYGYTF. The gene calls are TRBV6-5 and TRBJ1-2; the D is unclear. The CDR3 consists of 15 residues. CDR1 is MNHEY and CDR2 is SVGAGI in the germline V gene. Trimming took 0 bases from V and 2 from J, leaving 10 bases between them.